The present T cell receptor beta chain was sequenced within a study of cytomegalovirus exposure and HLA in healthy donors. Regarding the study as a whole: Indistinguishable V segments, including TRBV6-2 and TRBV6-3, were excluded.

Nominally healthy donors provided the samples, though records likely missed some immune exposures. On this clone: Antigen unknown.

Primers: 60 Vbeta forward and 13 Jbeta reverse. Clones were read by immunoSEQ multiplex PCR, and TCRdb kept only the in-frame ones, dropping some. The data contain about 160,000 clones, 65% to 90% of them seen just once; the ten biggest clones take up roughly 1.9%. The germline V gene encodes CDR1 SEHNR and CDR2 FQNEAQ (reference sequence). Trimming cost V 5 bases and J 2 bases, with 10 bases left between them. The CDR3 contains 13 residues. This chain connects TRBV7-9 to TRBJ2-7; perhaps TRBD2 as D (5 bases). The TCR originated in a woman between 18 and 30 years old in good health and CMV-seronegative. The sequenced material came from PBMCs. The DNA of the CDR3 is TGTGCCAGCAGCCACCGGGGAACCTACGAGCAGTACTTC. It specifies CASSHRGTYEQYF.